This T cell receptor (beta chain) was documented in a study of T cell repertoires in cytomegalovirus infection (dated 2019 in TCRdb). For the study in its entirety: Peptide stimulations targeted recently identified HLA-C-restricted CMV epitopes, whose presentation resists viral immunomodulation, together with well-studied HLA-B-restricted epitopes. The HLA type of each donor mattered for the analysis, because public TCR beta signatures pointed to carriage of CMV infection along with the matching HLA type. General conclusions and limits of the study: The ex vivo response was dominated by HLA-C-restricted CMV-specific TCR beta clonotypes, and the single most frequent clonotype in two of eight donors was supplied by these HLA-C-restricted clonotypes. Carriers of CMV infection plus the relevant HLA type were discriminated by the cumulative frequency of public TCR beta family members in the study cohort and in an independent approximately 360-donor cohort.

The instrument was an Illumina HiSeq 1500. TCRdb took the public reads, trimmed them with fastp at Q25, ran MiXCR for clone calling and kept in-frame beta chains. Each CDR3 protein appears once, grouped with its most common genes and DNA. Present in this sample are about 570,000 distinct CDR3 sequences, about 40% of which were seen just once. The ten largest clones take up 48% of the sample. The sample's treatment or condition label, decoded: in vitro stimulation with specific CMV peptide epitopes to enrich CMV-specific T cells. This clonotype was counted a few times. Its antigen remains undetermined. There are no base qualities to consult, and no much larger clone falls within one base. Sequenced here: cultured PBMCs, sampled from culture after CMV antigen stimulation. The clonotype originates from a human donor in good health (CMV status not recorded). Some clones in this sample may be carry-over from other donors' samples.

The bases are TGTGCCAGCAGTGGGGTCTCCCCGGGCAATTCACCCCTCCACTTT. The resulting protein is CASSGVSPGNSPLHF. The chain employs TRBV6-1 and TRBJ1-6; confidence is insufficient to name the D gene. CDR1 and CDR2 are drawn from the germline V gene: MNHNS, SASEGT. From its cysteine to its phenylalanine, the CDR3 spans 15 amino acids. The CDR3 DNA has 45 bases and is translated from base 1. A distance of 14 bases separates the germline ends of V and J, which lose 4 bases and 7 bases respectively.